These 9 T cell receptor beta chains share one sample of origin, sequenced in a study of blood T cell repertoires in COVID-19. Using immunoSEQ multiplex PCR, the repertoire was profiled, and TCRdb retains in-frame clones only, with some absent. The sample holds about 200,000 clones, nearly 90% seen once. Input material: peripheral blood. The receptors here all came from a man between 60 and 75 years old with active or convalescent COVID-19.

This clone was detected only once. This chain links TRBV25-1 with TRBJ1-1, with 8 bases lining up with TRBD1. V lost 5 bases to trimming and J lost 1 base; unmatched junction nucleotides: 9. The CDR3 length is 16 residues. Germline V gene lookup returns CDR1 MGHDK and CDR2 SYGVNS. This CDR3 reads CASSSLTGAPNTEAFF. Written as DNA, the CDR3 is TGTGCCAGCAGTTCCTTGACAGGGGCACCGAACACTGAAGCTTTCTTT. Together with reference TRBV25-1 and TRBJ1-1, the CDR3 gives the full variable domain: EADIYQTPRYLVIGTGKKITLECSQTMGHDKMYWYQQDPGMELHLIHYSYGVNSTEKGDLSSESTVSRIRTEHFPLTLESARPSHTSQYLCASSSLTGAPNTEAFFGQGTRLTVV.

This sequence joins TRBV9 and TRBJ1-3, with D hard to call. The V end lost 0 bases, the J end lost 3 bases, and 16 bases lay between the germline ends. The CDR3 length is 17 residues. Germline assignment: CDR1 SGDLS and CDR2 YYNGEE. The CDR3 coding sequence is TGTGCCAGCAGCGTAGGTGTGGGCAACCCCCATGGAAACACCATATATTTT. Protein sequence: CASSVGVGNPHGNTIYF. The whole variable domain, remainder taken from reference TRBV9 and TRBJ1-3, is DSGVTQTPKHLITATGQRVTLRCSPRSGDLSVYWYQQSLDQGLQFLIQYYNGEERAKGNILERFSAQQFPDLHSELNLSSLELGDSALYFCASSVGVGNPHGNTIYFGEGSWLTVV.

The chain couples TRBV12-3 or TRBV12-4 to TRBJ2-2, with D maybe TRBD2 (5 bases). CDR3 length: 13 residues. Trimming cost V 2 bases and J 5 bases, with 6 bases left between them. The CDR3 DNA reads TGTGCCAGCAGTTTACGGAGGACCGGGGAGCTGTTTTTT. Translated: CASSLRRTGELFF.

This chain connects TRBV15 to TRBJ1-5; 8 bases are shared with TRBD1. This CDR3 spans 14 amino acids. J gave up 2 bases and V 5 bases, and 2 bases lay outside the gene matches. Germline values: CDR1 LNHNV, CDR2 YYDKDF (reference sequence). CDR3 amino acids: CATSQTGGNQPQHF. In DNA form, the CDR3 reads TGTGCCACCAGCCAGACAGGGGGCAATCAGCCCCAGCATTTT.

CDR3 residues: CASSRTQGARGTGELFF. The CDR3 DNA reads TGCGCCAGCAGCCGGACCCAGGGGGCGCGGGGCACCGGGGAGCTGTTTTTT. The chain carries TRBV4-1 and TRBJ2-2; TRBD1 aligns across 8 bases. The CDR3 sequence is 17 residues long. CDR1 is MGHRA, CDR2 YSYEKL, per germline. With 4 bases clipped from V and 4 bases from J, the junction kept 11 bases outside the gene matches.

The genes are TRBV6-5 and TRBJ1-1; D gene unclear. Trimming left V 6 bases short and J 0 bases short, with 5 bases between. This CDR3 has 12 residues. CDR1 is MNHEY and CDR2 is SVGAGI in the germline V gene. CDR3 amino acids: CASRQLNTEAFF. The CDR3 coding sequence is TGTGCCAGCAGACAGCTGAACACTGAAGCTTTCTTT.

This clone was detected once. This chain links TRBV10-2 with TRBJ2-7; 11 nucleotides line up with TRBD2. CDR1 is WSHSY and CDR2 is SAAADI in the germline V gene. The V gene end was trimmed by 2 bases and the J gene end by 2 bases; junction bases not matched to a gene: 2. The CDR3 sequence is 15 residues long. In DNA, the CDR3 is TGCGCCAGCAGTGAGCCTAGCGGGGGGACCTACGAGCAGTACTTC. This gives the protein CASSEPSGGTYEQYF.

The chain combines TRBV19 with TRBJ1-2, with a weak D call TRBD1 (5 bases). The CDR3 covers 14 residues. Between the trimmed V and J ends, which lost 8 bases and 4 bases, there was a span of 17 bases. Germline V gives CDR1 LNHDA, CDR2 SQIVND (reference sequence). The CDR3 bases are TGTGCCAGTGCGTCGGCAGGGAGGAGCTATGGCTACACCTTC. This codes for CASASAGRSYGYTF.

V and J are TRBV13 and TRBJ2-7, with D unclear. The CDR3 loop spans 17 amino acids. Trimming removed 0 bases from V and 4 bases from J, with 19 bases in between. CDR1 and CDR2 from the germline V gene are PRHDT and FYEKMQ (reference sequence). CDR3 DNA sequence: TGTGCCAGCAGCTTAGGCCTCGGCGAGCACCCCGGGTACGAGCAGTACTTC. Translated, it gives CASSLGLGEHPGYEQYF. Together with reference TRBV13 and TRBJ2-7, the CDR3 gives the full variable domain: AAGVIQSPRHLIKEKRETATLKCYPIPRHDTVYWYQQGPGQDPQFLISFYEKMQSDKGSIPDRFSAQQFSDYHSELNMSSLELGDSALYFCASSLGLGEHPGYEQYFGPGTRLTVT.